The 8 T cell receptor beta chains in this list originate from one sample, sequenced in a study of cytomegalovirus exposure and HLA in healthy donors. Primers: 60 Vbeta forward and 13 Jbeta reverse. Here immunoSEQ multiplex PCR was the method, and the copy in TCRdb shows in-frame clones only, minus some. Here the sample spans 120,000 or so clones, 15% being singletons. What was sequenced was PBMCs. The source is a young woman in good health and CMV-seronegative.

This chain joins TRBV27 and TRBJ2-1; 8 bases agree with TRBD2. The CDR3 extends over 15 amino acids. Germline V gene data show CDR1 as MNHEY and CDR2 as SMNVEV (reference sequence). The ends lost 2 bases at V and 7 bases at J; junction bases unmatched: 7. The CDR3 region is CASSLVAGKGNEQFF. DNA for the CDR3: TGTGCCAGCAGTTTAGTAGCGGGAAAGGGTAATGAGCAGTTCTTC.

The chain employs TRBV4-2 and TRBJ2-7; D perhaps matches TRBD1 (6 bases). Trimming cost V 2 bases and J 0 bases, with 11 bases left between them. CDR3 length equals 15 residues. Germline V gives CDR1 LGHNA, CDR2 YNFKEQ. The CDR3, as DNA: TGTGCCAGCAGCCAATCTGGACAGAGCTCCTACGAGCAGTACTTC. Translation gives CASSQSGQSSYEQYF.

The chain joins TRBV5-6 to TRBJ2-2; D ambiguous. V lost 7 bases and J 6 bases, leaving 10 bases between the germline ends. The CDR3 spans 12 residues. Germline CDR1 and CDR2: SGHDT and YYEEEE. This chain's CDR3 is CASGGGAGELFF. The CDR3, as DNA: TGTGCCAGCGGTGGCGGTGCCGGGGAGCTGTTTTTT.

This clone was picked up a small number of times. The V and J genes are TRBV15 and TRBJ1-2; unclear D gene. CDR3 length equals 15 residues. Germline values: CDR1 LNHNV, CDR2 YYDKDF (reference sequence). Trimming shortened V by 0 bases and J by 0 bases, and 8 bases separated the two germline ends. Here the CDR3 DNA reads TGTGCCACCAGCAGAGAAGCTACGGCTAACTATGGCTACACCTTC. It translates to CATSREATANYGYTF.

This clone was counted a few times. The chain couples TRBV9 to TRBJ2-3; TRBD1 agrees at 9 bases. After removal of 4 bases from V and 5 bases from J, the junction contained 8 bases not matched to a gene. The germline CDR1 and CDR2 sequences are SGDLS and YYNGEE. The CDR3 is made up of 15 amino acids. The CDR3 nucleotides are TGTGCCAGCAGCTTCCTGGGACAGGGAATAGATACGCAGTATTTT. Translated, it gives CASSFLGQGIDTQYF. The variable domain in full, with the rest retrieved from reference TRBV9 and TRBJ2-3, is DSGVTQTPKHLITATGQRVTLRCSPRSGDLSVYWYQQSLDQGLQFLIQYYNGEERAKGNILERFSAQQFPDLHSELNLSSLELGDSALYFCASSFLGQGIDTQYFGPGTRLTVL.

A word on this clone: Other nucleotide sequences in the sample specify the same CDR3. The genes are TRBV27 and TRBJ2-7, with 9 positions matching TRBD2. V lost 2 bases, J lost 7 bases, and 3 bases stayed unmatched. From germline, CDR1 is MNHEY and CDR2 SMNVEV (reference sequence). This CDR3 comprises 13 residues. Here the CDR3 reads CASSLRLAGEQYF. The CDR3 region has the DNA TGTGCCAGCAGTTTAAGGCTAGCGGGGGAGCAGTACTTC.

The chain recombines TRBV7-3 with TRBJ2-1, with TRBD2 matching over 9 bases. Per the germline V gene, CDR1 is SGHTA and CDR2 is FQGTGA. Trimming cost V 0 bases and J 9 bases; bases outside gene matches: 9. This CDR3 has 16 amino acids. The CDR3 nucleotides are TGTGCCAGCAGCTTAACGGCGGGGGGGGGTCGCATTGAGCAGTTCTTC. The encoded protein is CASSLTAGGGRIEQFF.

The chain is built from TRBV29-1 and TRBJ1-1; D uncertain. Germline V gives CDR1 SQVTM, CDR2 ANQGSEA. V was shortened by 7 bases and J by 4 bases, with 19 bases between the two germline ends. The CDR3 runs 14 residues. CDR3 sequence: CSGTVEGSGTEAFF. Written as DNA, the CDR3 is TGCAGCGGAACTGTGGAGGGCTCGGGCACTGAAGCTTTCTTT.